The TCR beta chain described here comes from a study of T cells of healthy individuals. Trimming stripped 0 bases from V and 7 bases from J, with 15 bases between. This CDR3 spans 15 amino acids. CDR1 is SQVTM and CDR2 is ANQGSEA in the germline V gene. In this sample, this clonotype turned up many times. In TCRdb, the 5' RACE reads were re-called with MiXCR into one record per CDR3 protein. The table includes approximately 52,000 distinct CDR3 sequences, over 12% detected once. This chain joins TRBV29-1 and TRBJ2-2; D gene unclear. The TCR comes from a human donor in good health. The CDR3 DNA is TGCAGCGTTGAAGATGGATCGAGGTTCGGCGGGGAGCTGTTTTTT. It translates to CSVEDGSRFGGELFF.